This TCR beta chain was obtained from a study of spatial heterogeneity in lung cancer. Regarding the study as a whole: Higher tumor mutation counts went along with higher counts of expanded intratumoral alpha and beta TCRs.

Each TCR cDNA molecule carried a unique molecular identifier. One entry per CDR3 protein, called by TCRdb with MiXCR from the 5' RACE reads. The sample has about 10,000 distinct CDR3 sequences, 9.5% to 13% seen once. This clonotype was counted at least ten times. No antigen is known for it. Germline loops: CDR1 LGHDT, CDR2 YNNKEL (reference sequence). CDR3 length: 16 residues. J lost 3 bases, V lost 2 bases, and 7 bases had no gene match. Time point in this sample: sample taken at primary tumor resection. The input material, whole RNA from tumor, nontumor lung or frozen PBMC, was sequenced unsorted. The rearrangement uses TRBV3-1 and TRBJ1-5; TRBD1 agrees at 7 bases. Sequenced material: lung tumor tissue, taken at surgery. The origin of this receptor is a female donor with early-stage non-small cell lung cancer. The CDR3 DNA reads TGTGCCAGCAGCCAAAACGGAGGACAGGCCAATCAGCCCCAGCATTTT. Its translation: CASSQNGGQANQPQHF. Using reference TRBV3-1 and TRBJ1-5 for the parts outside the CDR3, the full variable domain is DTAVSQTPKYLVTQMGNDKSIKCEQNLGHDTMYWYKQDSKKFLKIMFSYNNKELIINETVPNRFSPKSPDKAHLNLHINSLELGDSAVYFCASSQNGGQANQPQHFGDGTRLSIL.